This T cell receptor beta chain stems from a study of a mutant IDH1 vaccine in newly diagnosed glioma. Turning to the study itself: Before enrollment, patients got radiotherapy alone, temozolomide alone, or mostly the combination. Study-wide results and caveats: There were vaccine-induced immune responses in around 93% of the patients.

The time point here: baseline, week 1 (first vaccination visit). The treatment denotes: pre-vaccination baseline after standard-of-care therapy. Diagnosis in the donors showed new WHO grade 3 or 4 astrocytomas that were IDH1-mutant and ATRX-lost. Sequenced by immunoSEQ multiplex PCR; TCRdb stores in-frame clones only, minus some. The data show tens of thousands of clones, with around 85% seen just once and roughly 2.6% held by the top ten. In the case of this clone: Its matching antigen is unknown.

This CDR3 has 15 amino acids. Trimming stripped 1 base from V and 7 bases from J, with 14 bases between. CDR1 SGHTS and CDR2 YDEGEE come from the germline V gene. The sample was PBMCs, taken from a glioma patient treated with radiotherapy, temozolomide or both. V is TRBV5-8 and J is TRBJ1-4; D remains ambiguous. This TCR was recovered from a man aged 30-40 years with glioma. The CDR3 is CASSLFTLSGEKLFF. The CDR3 DNA is TGTGCCAGCAGCTTGTTTACCCTTAGCGGTGAAAAACTGTTTTTT. Combining the CDR3 with reference TRBV5-8 and TRBJ1-4 gives the whole variable domain EAGVTQSPTHLIKTRGQQATLRCSPISGHTSVYWYQQALGLGLQFLLWYDEGEERNRGNFPPRFSGRQFPNYSSELNVNALELEDSALYLCASSLFTLSGEKLFFGSGTQLSVL.